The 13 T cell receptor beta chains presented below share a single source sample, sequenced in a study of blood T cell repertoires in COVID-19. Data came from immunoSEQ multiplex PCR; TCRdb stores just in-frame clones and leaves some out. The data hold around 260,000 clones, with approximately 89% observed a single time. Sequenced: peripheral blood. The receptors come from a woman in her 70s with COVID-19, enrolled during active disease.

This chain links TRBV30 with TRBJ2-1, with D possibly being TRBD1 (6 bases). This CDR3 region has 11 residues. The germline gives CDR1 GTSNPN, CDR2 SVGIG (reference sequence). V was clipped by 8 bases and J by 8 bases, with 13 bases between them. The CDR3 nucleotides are TGTGCCCAGAGGGGGAAGGATGAGCAGTTCTTC. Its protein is CAQRGKDEQFF.

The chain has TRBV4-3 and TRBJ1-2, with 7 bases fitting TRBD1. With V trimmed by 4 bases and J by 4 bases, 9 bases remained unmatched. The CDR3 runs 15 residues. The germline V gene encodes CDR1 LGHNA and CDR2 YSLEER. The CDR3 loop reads CASSRSQGGGYGYTF. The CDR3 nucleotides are TGCGCCAGCAGCCGCTCTCAGGGGGGCGGCTATGGCTACACCTTC.

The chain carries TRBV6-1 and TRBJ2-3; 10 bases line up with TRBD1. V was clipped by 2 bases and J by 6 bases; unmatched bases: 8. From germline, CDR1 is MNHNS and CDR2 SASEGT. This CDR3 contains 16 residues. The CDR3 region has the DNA TGTGCCAGCAGTGAAATCGGGACAGGGGAGTGGGATACGCAGTATTTT. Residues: CASSEIGTGEWDTQYF.

CDR3 loop: CASSLGSVYNSPLHF. The CDR3 DNA sequence: TGTGCCAGCAGTTTAGGCAGCGTTTATAATTCACCCCTCCACTTT. This chain connects TRBV28 to TRBJ1-6, with unresolved D. Germline loops: CDR1 MDHEN, CDR2 SYDVKM. The V end was cut by 2 bases, the J end by 4 bases, with 9 bases between. This CDR3 has 15 amino acids.

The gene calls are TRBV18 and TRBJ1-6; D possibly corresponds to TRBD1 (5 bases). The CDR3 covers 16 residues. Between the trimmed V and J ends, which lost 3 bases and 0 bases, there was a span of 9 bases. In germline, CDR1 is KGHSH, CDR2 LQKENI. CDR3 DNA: TGTGCCAGCTCACCCATCGGGGGCTCCTATAATTCACCCCTCCACTTT. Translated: CASSPIGGSYNSPLHF.

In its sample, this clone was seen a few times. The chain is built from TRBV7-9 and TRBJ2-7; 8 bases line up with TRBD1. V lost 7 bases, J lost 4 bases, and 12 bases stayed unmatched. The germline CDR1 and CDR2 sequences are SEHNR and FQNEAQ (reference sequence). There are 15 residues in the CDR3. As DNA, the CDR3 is TGTGCCAGCACCCTTATCCGCAGGGGGCAGTACGAGCAGTACTTC. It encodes CASTLIRRGQYEQYF. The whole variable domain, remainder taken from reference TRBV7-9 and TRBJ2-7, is DTGVSQNPRHKITKRGQNVTFRCDPISEHNRLYWYRQTLGQGPEFLTYFQNEAQLEKSRLLSDRFSAERPKGSFSTLEIQRTEQGDSAMYLCASTLIRRGQYEQYFGPGTRLTVT.

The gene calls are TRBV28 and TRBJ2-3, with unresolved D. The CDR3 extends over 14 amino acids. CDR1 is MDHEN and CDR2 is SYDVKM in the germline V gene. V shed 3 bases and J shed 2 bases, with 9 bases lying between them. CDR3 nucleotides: TGTGCCAGCAGTTTTCCTCCTTACACAGATACGCAGTATTTT. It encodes CASSFPPYTDTQYF.

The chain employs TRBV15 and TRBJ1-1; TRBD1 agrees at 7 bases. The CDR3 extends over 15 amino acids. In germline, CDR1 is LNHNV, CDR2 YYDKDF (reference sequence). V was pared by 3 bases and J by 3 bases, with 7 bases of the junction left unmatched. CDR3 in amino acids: CATSSDRVWDTEAFF. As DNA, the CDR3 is TGTGCCACCAGCAGCGACAGGGTATGGGACACTGAAGCTTTCTTT.

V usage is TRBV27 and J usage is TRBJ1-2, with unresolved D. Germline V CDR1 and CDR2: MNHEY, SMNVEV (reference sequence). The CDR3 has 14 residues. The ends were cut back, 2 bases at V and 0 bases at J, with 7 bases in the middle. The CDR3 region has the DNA TGTGCCAGCAGTTTAAACAGAGCTAACTATGGCTACACCTTC. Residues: CASSLNRANYGYTF.

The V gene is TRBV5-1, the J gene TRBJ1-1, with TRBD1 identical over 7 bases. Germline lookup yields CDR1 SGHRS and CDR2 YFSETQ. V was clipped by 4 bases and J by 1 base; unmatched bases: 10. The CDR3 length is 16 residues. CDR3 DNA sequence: TGCGCCAGCAGCCATCTCCGGGACAGTCAGAACACTGAAGCTTTCTTT. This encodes CASSHLRDSQNTEAFF.

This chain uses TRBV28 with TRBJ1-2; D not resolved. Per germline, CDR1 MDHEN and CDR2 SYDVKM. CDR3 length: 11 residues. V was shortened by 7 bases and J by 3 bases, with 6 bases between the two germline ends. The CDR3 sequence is CASNRDYGYTF. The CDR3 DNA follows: TGTGCCAGCAATCGAGACTATGGCTACACCTTC.

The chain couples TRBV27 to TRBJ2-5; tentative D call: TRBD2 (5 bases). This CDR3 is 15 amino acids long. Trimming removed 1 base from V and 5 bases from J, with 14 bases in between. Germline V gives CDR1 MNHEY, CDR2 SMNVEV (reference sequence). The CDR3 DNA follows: TGTGCCAGCAGTTTATTTGGGGAGAGGAGGGAGACCCAGTACTTC. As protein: CASSLFGERRETQYF.

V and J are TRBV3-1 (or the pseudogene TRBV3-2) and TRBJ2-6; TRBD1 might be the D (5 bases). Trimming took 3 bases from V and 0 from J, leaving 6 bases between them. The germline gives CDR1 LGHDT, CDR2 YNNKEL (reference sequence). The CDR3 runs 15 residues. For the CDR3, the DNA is TGTGCCAGCAGCCAGGACATCTCTGGGGCCAACGTCCTGACTTTC. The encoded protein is CASSQDISGANVLTF.